Presented here are 13 T cell receptor beta chains from one specimen sequenced in a study of siplizumab effects on memory and regulatory T cells. Libraries were prepared by immunoSEQ multiplex PCR; TCRdb keeps only in-frame clonotypes and omits some of them. The sample holds over 85,000 clones; roughly 92% are singletons and the top ten take 1% to 1.5%. The sequenced sample was CD4+ T cells sorted from blood. These receptor sequences come from a human donor in good health.

The J gene is TRBJ1-5, the V gene TRBV6-1; D is possibly TRBD1 (6 bases). Trimming took 1 base from V and 0 from J, leaving 10 bases between them. Looked up from germline, CDR1 is MNHNS and CDR2 is SASEGT. The CDR3 extends over 16 amino acids. The CDR3 sequence: CASSEGAGDSNQPQHF. Here the CDR3 DNA reads TGTGCCAGCAGTGAAGGGGCAGGGGATAGCAATCAGCCCCAGCATTTT.

The chain carries TRBV15 and TRBJ2-4; 7 bases map to TRBD2. This CDR3 region has 14 residues. Per germline, CDR1 LNHNV and CDR2 YYDKDF (reference sequence). V lost 7 bases to trimming and J lost 9 bases; unmatched junction nucleotides: 12. CDR3 residues: CATTRSGEEGIQYF. CDR3 sequence (DNA): TGTGCCACCACCCGCAGCGGGGAGGAGGGCATTCAGTACTTC.

The rearrangement uses TRBV5-1 and TRBJ2-7; no clear D. Germline V lookup: CDR1 SGHRS, CDR2 YFSETQ. V lost 0 bases and J lost 0, with 7 bases in between. The length of the CDR3 is 14 residues. The DNA of the CDR3 is TGCGCCAGCAGCTTGGCCGGCGGCTCCTACGAGCAGTACTTC. This codes for CASSLAGGSYEQYF. The full variable domain, its missing parts supplied by reference TRBV5-1 and TRBJ2-7, is KAGVTQTPRYLIKTRGQQVTLSCSPISGHRSVSWYQQTPGQGLQFLFEYFSETQRNKGNFPGRFSGRQFSNSRSEMNVSTLELGDSALYLCASSLAGGSYEQYFGPGTRLTVT.

The rearrangement joins TRBV5-1 to TRBJ2-3; 12 positions agree with TRBD2. CDR1 and CDR2 (germline): SGHRS, YFSETQ. Trimming took 1 base from V and 2 from J; bases not matched to a gene: 5. The CDR3 totals 17 residues. CDR3 in DNA: TGCGCCAGCAGCTTGAGGCTAGCGGGAGGGCCCACAGATACGCAGTATTTT. Residues: CASSLRLAGGPTDTQYF.

This chain links TRBV4-2 with TRBJ1-2, with D hard to call. Germline CDR1 is LGHNA and CDR2 is YNFKEQ. V was clipped by 6 bases and J by 4 bases, with 12 bases between them. This CDR3 is built from 13 residues. DNA for the CDR3: TGTGCCAGCAGGGACGGATCCTCCTATGGCTACACCTTC. Amino acid sequence: CASRDGSSYGYTF.

The chain couples TRBV28 to TRBJ1-2, with D perhaps matching TRBD1 (5 bases). Trimming removed 6 bases from V and 5 bases from J, with 13 bases in between. The CDR3 is 13 amino acids. Germline loops: CDR1 MDHEN, CDR2 SYDVKM. As DNA, the CDR3 is TGTGCCAGCAGCTCAGCGGGGCGGTATGGCTACACCTTC. Residues: CASSSAGRYGYTF.

This chain connects TRBV29-1 to TRBJ1-1; D gene unclear. Germline values: CDR1 SQVTM, CDR2 ANQGSEA. V was pared by 0 bases and J by 1 base, with 6 bases between. This CDR3 region has 13 residues. The DNA of the CDR3 is TGCAGCGTTGAAGACACACCGAACACTGAAGCTTTCTTT. Amino acid sequence: CSVEDTPNTEAFF.

The J gene is TRBJ1-4, the V gene TRBV18; D gene ambiguous. Between the trimmed V and J ends, which lost 0 bases and 8 bases, there was a span of 13 bases. The CDR3 is 15 amino acids. Germline V gene data show CDR1 as KGHSH and CDR2 as LQKENI. CDR3 bases: TGTGCCAGCTCACCACCGGTGGGAAGTCGAGAAAAACTGTTTTTT. Residues: CASSPPVGSREKLFF.

To note about this clone: Within the sample, other DNA sequences also encode this same CDR3. This chain connects TRBV9 to TRBJ2-3; a possible D gene is TRBD2 (5 bases). V dropped 0 bases and J dropped 4 bases, with 9 bases sitting between them. The CDR3 has 14 amino acids. Germline V gives CDR1 SGDLS, CDR2 YYNGEE. The CDR3 reads CASSVERGPDTQYF. CDR3 bases: TGTGCCAGCAGCGTAGAGAGAGGGCCAGATACGCAGTATTTT.

The V gene is TRBV29-1, the J gene TRBJ1-2; D is perhaps TRBD1 (6 bases). CDR1 is SQVTM and CDR2 is ANQGSEA in the germline V gene. V lost 6 bases and J lost 9, with 17 bases in between. This CDR3 is 12 amino acids long. For the CDR3, the DNA is TGCAGCGTGGCACCAGGGGCAAGCAGCTACACCTTC. It encodes CSVAPGASSYTF.

The V gene is TRBV5-1, the J gene TRBJ1-3; TRBD1 agrees at 8 bases. The CDR3 covers 16 residues. V was clipped by 0 bases and J by 0 bases; unmatched bases: 2. Germline values: CDR1 SGHRS, CDR2 YFSETQ. CDR3 sequence: CASSLVGQGSGNTIYF. The CDR3, as DNA: TGCGCCAGCAGCTTGGTTGGACAGGGCTCTGGAAACACCATATATTTT.

The chain is built from TRBV5-8 and TRBJ1-3, with 7 positions matching TRBD1. The trim removed 3 bases at V and 4 bases at J, leaving 4 bases unmatched. Germline-derived CDR1 and CDR2 are SGHTS and YDEGEE. CDR3 size: 14 residues. The CDR3 sequence: CASSYTGAGNTIYF. CDR3 sequence (DNA): TGTGCCAGCAGCTATACAGGGGCAGGAAACACCATATATTTT.

The chain links TRBV18 to TRBJ1-1; the match to TRBD1 covers 7 bases. V was pared by 4 bases and J by 7 bases, with 12 bases of the junction left unmatched. The CDR3 length is 15 residues. CDR1 KGHSH and CDR2 LQKENI come from the germline V gene. Written as DNA, the CDR3 is TGTGCCAGCTCACATGGACAGGTGGTGGAAAGTGAAGCTTTCTTT. This translates into CASSHGQVVESEAFF.